This T cell receptor beta chain appears in the sequencing data of a study of T cell responses to AZD1222 COVID-19 vaccine. Study-level findings and limits: Repertoire sampling happened only post peak T cell response. Spike regions recognized by vaccine-associated CD4 TCRs spanned the protein, led by 160-218 and 743-854. Clonal diversity may have been underestimated in mostly white British donors.

From germline, CDR1 is MNHEY and CDR2 SVGEGT. V shed 4 bases and J shed 2 bases, with 11 bases lying between them. CDR3 length: 14 amino acids. Repertoires were generated with immunoSEQ multiplex PCR, while TCRdb's copy carries only in-frame clones and drops some. The sample has 120,000 to 150,000 clones; roughly 90% are singletons. This clone was seen a handful of times. The antigen is undetermined. This TCR derives from an adult who received the MenACWY meningococcal vaccine as a control. The gene calls are TRBV6-2 or TRBV6-3 and TRBJ1-2, with a tentative D call TRBD1 (6 bases). The material was peripheral blood, obtained 28 days after the second dose of the MenACWY control vaccine. The CDR3 DNA sequence: TGTGCCAGCAGTTTAGCGGGGGCGAACTATGGCTACACCTTC. Amino acids: CASSLAGANYGYTF.